These T cell receptor beta chains were read from a single sample in a study of blood T cell repertoires in COVID-19. Assay: immunoSEQ multiplex PCR; the TCRdb copy retains only in-frame clones and omits some. The data hold about 55,000 clones, with roughly 82% observed a single time. Sequencing input: peripheral blood. The receptor set was obtained from a woman older than 75 with acute or convalescent COVID-19. The CDR3 runs from the conserved cysteine through the conserved F or W. Fields, in order: V gene, clone size, D gene, J gene, CDR3 protein, CDR3 DNA. The D gene is left open where the match is weak. Expanded clones are given a class, and other clones once, few, many or no size at all.

TRBV6-1	-	TRBD1	TRBJ1-6	CASSEVGRGQDSPLHF	TGTGCCAGCAGTGAAGTGGGCAGGGGGCAGGATTCACCCCTCCACTTT
TRBV2	-	-	TRBJ1-5	CASRRDSNQPQHF	TGTGCCAGCAGGAGGGATAGCAATCAGCCCCAGCATTTT
TRBV5-6	-	TRBD1	TRBJ1-1	CASTGQGRTEAFF	TGTGCCAGCACAGGACAGGGAAGGACTGAAGCTTTCTTT
TRBV19	-	TRBD1	TRBJ1-3	CATKRGGTDSGNTIYF	TGTGCCACGAAACGGGGCGGGACAGACTCTGGAAACACCATATATTTT
TRBV3-1/TRBV3-2	-	-	TRBJ1-2	CASSRTGGYTF	TGTGCCAGCAGTCGGACGGGGGGCTACACCTTC
TRBV3-1/TRBV3-2	-	-	TRBJ2-5	CASSQVPRGETQYF	TGTGCCAGCAGCCAAGTCCCCAGGGGAGAGACCCAGTACTTC
TRBV6-6	-	TRBD2	TRBJ2-1	CASSYSRTSNEQFF	TGTGCCAGCAGTTACTCCCGGACTAGCAATGAGCAGTTCTTC
TRBV21-1	-	-	TRBJ2-3	CARAGASGKISADTQYF	TGTGCCAGGGCGGGGGCTAGCGGGAAGATTTCGGCAGATACGCAGTATTTT
TRBV19	-	TRBD1	TRBJ2-7	CASSPVDRSYEQYF	TGTGCCAGTAGCCCGGTGGACAGGAGCTACGAGCAGTACTTC
TRBV7-2	-	TRBD2	TRBJ2-7	CASSGGEAGTYEQYF	TGTGCCAGCAGCGGGGGGGAGGCAGGGACCTACGAGCAGTACTTC
TRBV11-2	once	-	TRBJ1-1	CASSPRNTEAFF	TGTGCCAGCAGCCCCCGTAACACTGAAGCTTTCTTT
TRBV30	-	-	TRBJ1-2	CAWSDGQLLWSYTF	TGTGCCTGGAGTGATGGACAGCTGCTCTGGAGCTACACCTTC
TRBV3-1/TRBV3-2	-	-	TRBJ1-4	CASSHRSTTREKLFF	TGTGCCAGCAGCCACAGAAGTACAACCCGTGAAAAACTGTTTTTT
TRBV15	-	-	TRBJ1-2	CATSRSWGGNYGYTF	TGTGCCACCAGCAGATCCTGGGGGGGTAACTATGGCTACACCTTC
TRBV5-6	-	-	TRBJ2-5	CASSFAGAQETQYF	TGTGCCAGCAGCTTTGCGGGGGCCCAAGAGACCCAGTACTTC